The TCR beta chain under discussion was sequenced for a study of graft-versus-host responses after intestinal transplantation. About the research overall: Induction using anti-thymocyte globulin, followed by tacrolimus and steroids for approximately three years, was given to all recipients.

This CDR3 has 13 residues. V lost 8 bases and J 6 bases, leaving 14 bases between the germline ends. Germline CDR1 MNHEY, CDR2 SVGAGI. A remark on this clone: Its specificity is not known.

The table came from immunoSEQ multiplex PCR; TCRdb's copy has only in-frame clones and leaves some out. This sample has 90,000 to 150,000 clones; 95% occur once, and the top ten carry around 3%. The source of this sequence is a human donor who received an intestinal transplant. The starting material was unstimulated CD8+ T cells sorted from spleen or lymph node cells, obtained before intestinal transplant. The V and J genes are TRBV6-5 and TRBJ1-5, with D uncertain. In DNA, the CDR3 is TGTGCCAGCTGGGCAGGTTATGCTCAGCCCCAGCATTTT. This gives the protein CASWAGYAQPQHF.